This TCR beta chain was recorded in a study of shared clonotypes between healthy human individuals. As for the study in general: Each donor's CD8 memory used one plate, CD8 naive two, each CD4 subset three. Overall study findings and caveats: Non-shared clonotypes were found to have lower generation probabilities than the clonotypes that were shared by all four of the sorted-subset donors. The authors expected sequencing depth to affect clonotype sharing among donors.

In regard to this clone: Antigen specificity is unknown.

Several immunoSEQ plates held equal portions of the genomic DNA taken from each subset. This table comes from immunoSEQ multiplex PCR, and its TCRdb copy is limited to in-frame clones, with some not included. Of more than 850,000 clones in the sample, around 78% were seen once. The germline CDR1 and CDR2 sequences are SGHAT and FQDESV (reference sequence). The CDR3 sequence is 13 residues long. J lost 7 bases, V lost 6 bases, and 7 bases had no gene match. The sample was memory CD4+ T cells from PBMCs. Subset given: CD45RA-negative fraction. This TCR came from a man between 18 and 35 years old in good health. Some clones in this sample may be carry-over from other donors' samples. The chain combines TRBV11-1 with TRBJ2-7; 9 bases are a match to TRBD2. The CDR3 sequence: CASRSSGRGEQYF. As DNA, the CDR3 is TGTGCCAGCAGAAGTAGCGGGAGAGGGGAGCAGTACTTC.